This TCR beta chain was captured in a study of blood T cell repertoires in COVID-19. As handled by the study authors: Estimated nucleated cell counts came from reference gene primer amplification. The protocol was immunoSEQ multiplex PCR, while the TCRdb copy is restricted to in-frame clones and leaves out a portion. V and J calls and clone size are those listed in that table; D and trimming were worked out from the DNA. The sample comprises some 350,000 clones, more than 75% of which are singletons, and under 3% rests with the top ten. Germline CDR1 reads SEHNR; CDR2 reads FQNEAQ (reference sequence). The CDR3 contains 11 residues. This clone was seen a few times.

V is TRBV7-9 and J is TRBJ1-2; TRBD1 is a possible D gene (5 bases). Sequenced sample: peripheral blood. This TCR came from a human donor in a cohort sampled during active COVID-19. CDR3 region: CAIGGEHGYTF. The CDR3 DNA is TGTGCTATCGGGGGGGAACATGGCTACACCTTC.